The 22 T cell receptor beta chains given below trace back to one sample, sequenced in a study of OX40 agonist ivuxolimab in advanced cancers. Data came from immunoSEQ multiplex PCR; TCRdb stores just in-frame clones and leaves some out. This table has 73,000 or so clones, more than 85% appearing once. This sample comprised CD4+ or CD8+ T cells sorted from blood, obtained in a trial of the OX40 agonist ivuxolimab. These receptors were collected from an adult with an advanced solid tumor such as melanoma, head and neck, liver or kidney cancer.

The rearrangement links TRBV6-1 to TRBJ2-7; no firm D call. Germline V gene data show CDR1 as MNHNS and CDR2 as SASEGT. This CDR3 has 13 amino acids. V was clipped by 3 bases and J by 3 bases, with 9 bases between them. Here the CDR3 reads CASSDTLLYEQYF. The CDR3 bases are TGTGCCAGCAGTGATACGCTCCTCTACGAGCAGTACTTC.

The rearrangement links TRBV4-1 to TRBJ2-7; 11 bases map to TRBD1. This CDR3 spans 15 amino acids. J lost 4 bases, V lost 11 bases, and 13 bases had no gene match. The germline V gene encodes CDR1 MGHRA and CDR2 YSYEKL. CDR3 residues: CAGQHRDRGTYEQYF. The CDR3 region has the DNA TGCGCCGGCCAACACCGGGACAGGGGGACTTACGAGCAGTACTTC.

This clone came up a few times. The CDR3 DNA reads TGTGCCTGGAGTCGTGAGGGACAGGGTGTCGAAAAACTGTTTTTT. Translation gives CAWSREGQGVEKLFF. The V and J genes are TRBV30 and TRBJ1-4; 9 bases are shared with TRBD1. This CDR3 has 15 residues. After removal of 2 bases from V and 8 bases from J, the junction contained 9 bases not matched to a gene. Germline CDR1 and CDR2: GTSNPN and SVGIG (reference sequence).

The chain links TRBV5-4 to TRBJ1-2; 9 bases line up with TRBD1. Germline trimming cut 4 bases from V and 0 bases from J; bases unmatched to any gene: 4. There are 15 residues in the CDR3. Germline values: CDR1 SGHNT, CDR2 YYREEE (reference sequence). This chain's CDR3 is CASSPWTGANYGYTF. The CDR3, as DNA: TGTGCCAGCAGCCCCTGGACAGGGGCTAACTATGGCTACACCTTC.

The J gene is TRBJ2-5, the V gene TRBV5-4; 8 bases fit TRBD2. Germline assignment: CDR1 SGHNT and CDR2 YYREEE (reference sequence). The CDR3 runs to 15 residues. The J segment lost 5 bases and the V segment lost 1 base, leaving 7 bases of the junction unmatched. In DNA, the CDR3 is TGTGCCAGCAGCTTGAAAGCGGGAGATTCGGAGACCCAGTACTTC. It translates to CASSLKAGDSETQYF.

This sequence joins TRBV5-8 and TRBJ1-1; 10 nucleotides line up with TRBD1. This CDR3 comprises 15 residues. Germline trimming cut 0 bases from V and 5 bases from J; bases unmatched to any gene: 4. The germline gives CDR1 SGHTS, CDR2 YDEGEE. CDR3 in DNA: TGTGCCAGCAGCTTGGGACAGGGGGCTGTTACTGAAGCTTTCTTT. Encoded protein: CASSLGQGAVTEAFF.

The rearrangement uses TRBV27 and TRBJ1-2, with D possibly matching TRBD1 (6 bases). With 6 bases removed from V and 4 bases from J, the gap between germline ends came to 18 bases. The CDR3 consists of 15 residues. Germline V CDR1 and CDR2: MNHEY, SMNVEV (reference sequence). The CDR3: CASSPRTDNTYGYTF. Written as DNA, the CDR3 is TGTGCCAGCAGCCCGCGGACAGACAATACCTATGGCTACACCTTC.

The chain links TRBV20-1 to TRBJ2-3; no reliable D call. Trimming took 6 bases from V and 6 from J, leaving 7 bases between them. The CDR3 is 10 amino acids. CDR1 and CDR2 (germline): DFQATT, SNEGSKA (reference sequence). The CDR3 nucleotides read TGCAGTGCCGTCGGGGATACGCAGTATTTT. Its protein product is CSAVGDTQYF.

The chain carries TRBV6-1 and TRBJ1-2; 9 bases align to TRBD1. The germline CDR1 and CDR2 sequences are MNHNS and SASEGT. J gave up 7 bases and V 6 bases, and 9 bases lay outside the gene matches. This CDR3 is 14 amino acids long. The CDR3 DNA is TGTGCCAGCAGAGCCCTGACAGGGGGACTTGGCTACACCTTC. Residues: CASRALTGGLGYTF.

The V and J genes are TRBV4-1 and TRBJ2-1; D possibly corresponds to TRBD2 (5 bases). V was clipped by 3 bases and J by 4 bases, with 7 bases between them. The germline V gene encodes CDR1 MGHRA and CDR2 YSYEKL. This CDR3 is 13 amino acids long. The CDR3 DNA is TGCGCCAGCAGCCACGACTATTACAATGAGCAGTTCTTC. Encoded protein: CASSHDYYNEQFF.

This clone showed up just once. The chain is built from TRBV30 and TRBJ1-1, with D unclear. The V end lost 2 bases, the J end lost 3 bases, and 7 bases lay between the germline ends. Germline lookup yields CDR1 GTSNPN and CDR2 SVGIG (reference sequence). The CDR3 extends over 12 amino acids. The CDR3 DNA is TGTGCCTGGAGTCTGCGTTACACTGAAGCTTTCTTT. Residues: CAWSLRYTEAFF. The full variable domain, completed using reference TRBV30 and TRBJ1-1, is SQTIHQWPATLVQPVGSPLSLECTVEGTSNPNLYWYRQAAGRGLQLLFYSVGIGQISSEVPQNLSASRPQDRQFILSSKKLLLSDSGFYLCAWSLRYTEAFFGQGTRLTVV.

This clone is a singleton in its sample. This rearrangement joins TRBV23-1 to TRBJ2-1; D not certain. TRBV23-1 belongs to the ORF category, with a function that is uncertain. The V gene lost 7 bases and the J gene lost 7 bases, with 2 bases spanning the gap. CDR3 length: 9 amino acids. DNA of the CDR3: TGCGCCAGCACTAATGAGCAGTTCTTC. Its translation: CASTNEQFF.

V and J are TRBV13 and TRBJ1-4, with D hard to call. Trimming removed 2 bases from V and 5 bases from J, with 3 bases in between. The CDR3 contains 12 residues. Per the germline V gene, CDR1 is PRHDT and CDR2 is FYEKMQ (reference sequence). The CDR3 reads CASSLRNEKLFF. The CDR3 DNA follows: TGTGCCAGCAGCTTAAGGAATGAAAAACTGTTTTTT.

The CDR3 DNA follows: TGTGCCAGCGTTAAAAGCGGGAGGCGGAGCACAGATACGCAGTATTTT. It yields the protein CASVKSGRRSTDTQYF. V is TRBV6-6 and J is TRBJ2-3, with 9 bases identical to TRBD2. V shed 8 bases and J 0 bases; nucleotides not matched to a gene: 9. CDR3 length: 16 amino acids. Germline lookup yields CDR1 MNHNY and CDR2 SVGAGI (reference sequence).

The chain has TRBV2 and TRBJ2-3; no clear D gene. V dropped 6 bases and J dropped 0 bases, with 4 bases sitting between them. The CDR3 is 12 residues long. Germline loops: CDR1 SNHLY, CDR2 FYNNEI. The CDR3 is CASSSSTDTQYF. CDR3 bases: TGTGCCAGCAGCTCGAGCACAGATACGCAGTATTTT.

The chain employs TRBV18 and TRBJ2-1; 7 bases agree with TRBD1. Unmatched junction bases numbered 7, after V lost 5 bases and J lost 3 bases. The germline gives CDR1 KGHSH, CDR2 LQKENI. The CDR3 length is 15 residues. CDR3 bases: TGTGCCAGCTCAACGGGACAGACTAACTACAATGAGCAGTTCTTC. Its protein product is CASSTGQTNYNEQFF.

This sequence joins TRBV2 and TRBJ2-7, with 9 nucleotides matching TRBD2. Trimming cost V 6 bases and J 2 bases; bases outside gene matches: 14. The CDR3 length is 17 residues. From germline, CDR1 is SNHLY and CDR2 FYNNEI. The CDR3 nucleotides are TGTGCCAGCAGCTCTTTTACGACTAGCGGTTATCCCTACGAGCAGTACTTC. This gives the protein CASSSFTTSGYPYEQYF.

The V gene is TRBV18, the J gene TRBJ1-4; TRBD1 is a possible D gene (6 bases). Germline loops: CDR1 KGHSH, CDR2 LQKENI. The V gene lost 2 bases and the J gene lost 8 bases, with 15 bases spanning the gap. CDR3 length equals 15 residues. The CDR3 protein is CASSPRQGLYEKLFF. CDR3 DNA sequence: TGTGCCAGCTCACCAAGGCAGGGGTTATACGAAAAACTGTTTTTT.

This clone was recorded once. CDR3 in amino acids: CASSLGGSGTVQETQYF. The CDR3 DNA reads as TGCGCCAGCAGCTTGGGTGGTAGCGGGACAGTCCAAGAGACCCAGTACTTC. The chain combines TRBV5-1 with TRBJ2-5, with D possibly being TRBD2 (8 bases). V shed 0 bases and J shed 1 base, with 16 bases lying between them. The CDR3 length is 17 residues. CDR1 and CDR2 (germline): SGHRS, YFSETQ.

V and J are TRBV30 and TRBJ2-2; D gene ambiguous. Trimming took 2 bases from V and 2 from J, leaving 3 bases between them. Germline CDR1 and CDR2: GTSNPN and SVGIG (reference sequence). The CDR3 spans 12 residues. In nucleotides, the CDR3 is TGTGCCTGGAGTCATAACACCGGGGAGCTGTTTTTT. It encodes CAWSHNTGELFF. The whole variable domain, remainder taken from reference TRBV30 and TRBJ2-2, is SQTIHQWPATLVQPVGSPLSLECTVEGTSNPNLYWYRQAAGRGLQLLFYSVGIGQISSEVPQNLSASRPQDRQFILSSKKLLLSDSGFYLCAWSHNTGELFFGEGSRLTVL.

This chain links TRBV27 with TRBJ1-2, with TRBD1 matching over 7 bases. The V gene end was trimmed by 6 bases and the J gene end by 1 base; junction bases not matched to a gene: 8. The germline V gene has CDR1 MNHEY and CDR2 SMNVEV (reference sequence). The CDR3 covers 15 residues. The CDR3 spells CASRPGTAYNYGYTF. In DNA, the CDR3 is TGTGCCAGCAGGCCAGGGACAGCCTATAACTATGGCTACACCTTC.

The genes are TRBV10-3 and TRBJ2-2; D gene ambiguous. There are 12 residues in the CDR3. Deletions cut 1 base from V and 5 bases from J, with 2 bases between. CDR1 and CDR2 (germline): ENHRY, SYGVKD. DNA of the CDR3: TGTGCCATCAGTGAGTTGACCGGGGAGCTGTTTTTT. Protein sequence: CAISELTGELFF.